These 27 T cell receptor beta chains came from one sample sequenced in a study of PD-1 blockade in classical Hodgkin lymphoma. Time point of the sample: cycle 4 day 1 (C4D1), after about 6 weeks of nivolumab. Autologous stem cell transplantation was followed by relapse in every patient, and brentuximab vedotin exposure varied. The method was immunoSEQ multiplex PCR; TCRdb's version includes in-frame clones alone and lacks a portion of them. The profile shows roughly 39,000 clones, 77% of them singletons. Sample: peripheral blood mononuclear cells (PBMCs), taken before the fourth cycle of nivolumab. These receptors came from a human donor with classical Hodgkin lymphoma.

The gene calls are TRBV6-1 and TRBJ2-2; TRBD1 aligns across 9 bases. In germline, CDR1 is MNHNS, CDR2 SASEGT. This CDR3 contains 16 residues. The V and J ends lost 1 base and 7 bases, in that order; junction bases with no gene match: 7. The CDR3 loop is CASSEVGQGVGGELFF. CDR3 bases: TGTGCCAGCAGTGAAGTGGGACAGGGAGTCGGCGGGGAGCTGTTTTTT.

The chain employs TRBV10-3 and TRBJ2-3, with TRBD1 matching over 8 bases. The CDR3 is 16 residues long. The J segment lost 2 bases and the V segment lost 3 bases, leaving 7 bases of the junction unmatched. Germline-derived CDR1 and CDR2 are ENHRY and SYGVKD. Here the CDR3 DNA reads TGTGCCATCAGTGAAAGACAGGGGTGGGACACAGATACGCAGTATTTT. Translation gives CAISERQGWDTDTQYF.

The chain joins TRBV19 to TRBJ2-7, with TRBD2 as a possible D gene (5 bases). This CDR3 has 15 amino acids. The germline gives CDR1 LNHDA, CDR2 SQIVND (reference sequence). V lost 6 bases, J lost 2 bases, and 17 bases lay in between. In DNA, the CDR3 is TGTGCCAGTAGCCCCGGGTCGGGGAAAGCCTACGAGCAGTACTTC. It encodes CASSPGSGKAYEQYF.

CDR3 region: CASSLLSSGVPANTGELFF. The DNA for the CDR3 is TGCGCCAGCAGCTTGTTATCTAGCGGGGTCCCGGCGAACACCGGGGAGCTGTTTTTT. The V and J genes are TRBV5-1 and TRBJ2-2; 9 bases match TRBD2. V lost 1 base and J lost 0; bases outside the gene matches: 10. Germline CDR1 is SGHRS and CDR2 is YFSETQ. CDR3 length equals 19 residues.

Worth noting for this clone: Other DNA sequences in this specimen translate into the identical CDR3. V and J are TRBV6-5 and TRBJ1-5; unclear D gene. The germline V gene has CDR1 MNHEY and CDR2 SVGAGI. The CDR3 contains 13 residues. The V and J ends lost 6 bases and 6 bases respectively, with 12 bases between them. CDR3 coding DNA: TGTGCCAGCAGCTACCTAGGCGGTCAGCCCCAGCATTTT. Amino acid sequence: CASSYLGGQPQHF.

The V call is TRBV7-2, the J call TRBJ2-1; TRBD1 or TRBD2 may be the D gene (5 bases each). V lost 3 bases and J lost 10, with 19 bases in between. CDR1 and CDR2 (germline): SGHTA, FQGNSA. The CDR3 loop spans 15 amino acids. This chain's CDR3 is CASSFNGAQPYEQFF. The CDR3 DNA sequence: TGTGCCAGCAGCTTTAACGGGGCGCAACCCTACGAGCAGTTCTTC.

The chain joins TRBV7-2 to TRBJ2-3, with 13 positions matching TRBD2. The CDR3 consists of 18 residues. From germline, CDR1 is SGHTA and CDR2 FQGNSA. V was pared by 0 bases and J by 7 bases, with 10 bases of the junction left unmatched. CDR3 residues: CASSLAPGTSGAAHTQYF. The CDR3 DNA reads TGTGCCAGCAGCTTAGCACCCGGGACTAGCGGGGCAGCGCATACGCAGTATTTT.

This chain joins TRBV4-3 and TRBJ1-1; TRBD1 is a possible D gene (6 bases). Trimming removed 4 bases from V and 1 base from J, with 10 bases in between. The germline gives CDR1 LGHNA, CDR2 YSLEER. The CDR3 sequence is 14 residues long. The CDR3 loop reads CASSLGQRNTEAFF. CDR3 in DNA: TGCGCCAGCAGCCTCGGACAGAGGAACACTGAAGCTTTCTTT.

The genes are TRBV7-2 and TRBJ2-7, with 8 positions matching TRBD2. The V segment lost 5 bases and the J segment 4 bases; nucleotides outside the gene matches: 7. The CDR3 consists of 14 residues. Germline CDR1 SGHTA, CDR2 FQGNSA. The CDR3 reads CASSGRGGQYEQYF. CDR3 in DNA: TGTGCCAGCAGCGGACGGGGGGGCCAATACGAGCAGTACTTC.

This chain links TRBV6-5 with TRBJ2-7; 10 bases fit TRBD1. CDR3 length: 15 residues. Germline loops: CDR1 MNHEY, CDR2 SVGAGI. Trimming at V came to 2 bases and at J to 3 bases, leaving 4 bases not matched to a gene. CDR3 region: CASSYGTGVGYEQYF. As DNA, the CDR3 is TGTGCCAGCAGTTACGGGACAGGGGTTGGCTACGAGCAGTACTTC.

V usage is TRBV30 and J usage is TRBJ1-1; perhaps TRBD1 as D (5 bases). CDR1 is GTSNPN, CDR2 SVGIG, per germline (reference sequence). The CDR3 is made up of 16 amino acids. Trimming removed 1 base from V and 5 bases from J, with 20 bases in between. CDR3 loop: CAWSALPQGVRTEAFF. DNA for the CDR3: TGTGCCTGGAGTGCTTTACCTCAGGGAGTTCGTACTGAAGCTTTCTTT.

The rearrangement joins TRBV4-3 to TRBJ1-3; D uncertain. Germline CDR1 reads LGHNA; CDR2 reads YSLEER. V lost 1 base and J 0 bases, leaving 13 bases between the germline ends. This CDR3 spans 17 amino acids. CDR3 coding DNA: TGCGCCAGCAGCCAAGTACGGCTGATGAGCTCTGGAAACACCATATATTTT. Amino acid sequence: CASSQVRLMSSGNTIYF.

The chain uses TRBV6-5 and TRBJ2-7, with D possibly matching TRBD2 (5 bases). The ends were cut back, 0 bases at V and 3 bases at J, with 12 bases in the middle. The CDR3 length is 15 residues. Germline CDR1 MNHEY, CDR2 SVGAGI. CDR3 sequence: CASSYSYGDSYEQYF. CDR3 nucleotide sequence: TGTGCCAGCAGTTACTCTTACGGGGATAGCTACGAGCAGTACTTC.

This chain links TRBV6-5 with TRBJ1-2; 7 bases fit TRBD1. The CDR3 covers 13 residues. Trimming cost V 4 bases and J 4 bases; bases outside gene matches: 3. CDR1 and CDR2 from the germline V gene are MNHEY and SVGAGI. CDR3 amino acids: CASSSRDSYGYTF. CDR3 coding DNA: TGTGCCAGCAGTTCACGGGACAGCTATGGCTACACCTTC.

CDR3 nucleotide sequence: TGTGCCAGCAGCTTAGTAGGTGGACAGGGCCACTACGAGCAGTACTTC. Protein sequence: CASSLVGGQGHYEQYF. The chain couples TRBV7-2 to TRBJ2-7; 8 bases match TRBD1. The CDR3 is made up of 16 amino acids. The J segment lost 3 bases and the V segment lost 1 base, leaving 8 bases of the junction unmatched. Germline V lookup: CDR1 SGHTA, CDR2 FQGNSA.

This sequence joins TRBV5-1 and TRBJ2-5; D may be TRBD1 (5 bases). CDR3 length: 14 amino acids. With 3 bases removed from V and 1 base from J, the gap between germline ends came to 10 bases. Germline V gene data show CDR1 as SGHRS and CDR2 as YFSETQ. CDR3 in amino acids: CASSSRTFQETQYF. The CDR3 DNA reads as TGCGCCAGCAGCTCCCGGACATTCCAAGAGACCCAGTACTTC.

This sequence joins TRBV19 and TRBJ2-1; possible D gene TRBD1, 6 bases. Germline assignment: CDR1 LNHDA and CDR2 SQIVND (reference sequence). V was clipped by 7 bases and J by 6 bases, with 16 bases between them. CDR3 size: 14 residues. CDR3 amino acids: CASTVRGAGNEQFF. The CDR3 DNA is TGTGCCAGTACCGTCAGGGGCGCTGGCAATGAGCAGTTCTTC.

This clone was picked up one time. V gene TRBV9 combines with J gene TRBJ1-1; D is undetermined. The germline V gene encodes CDR1 SGDLS and CDR2 YYNGEE. This CDR3 comprises 14 residues. V shed 4 bases and J shed 4 bases, with 14 bases lying between them. The CDR3 spells CASSTGPLGTEAFF. CDR3 nucleotides: TGTGCCAGCAGCACGGGCCCTCTGGGCACTGAAGCTTTCTTT. The whole variable domain, remainder taken from reference TRBV9 and TRBJ1-1, is DSGVTQTPKHLITATGQRVTLRCSPRSGDLSVYWYQQSLDQGLQFLIQYYNGEERAKGNILERFSAQQFPDLHSELNLSSLELGDSALYFCASSTGPLGTEAFFGQGTRLTVV.

CDR3 coding DNA: TGTGCCAGCAGCTTAAACGTCCGCCGAGGGGACACTGAAGCTTTCTTT. Translating gives CASSLNVRRGDTEAFF. V gene TRBV7-9 combines with J gene TRBJ1-1, with D possibly matching TRBD1 (5 bases). The length of the CDR3 is 16 residues. With 2 bases removed from V and 3 bases from J, the gap between germline ends came to 16 bases. Looked up from germline, CDR1 is SEHNR and CDR2 is FQNEAQ (reference sequence).

The chain combines TRBV6-5 with TRBJ2-3; no clear D gene. V lost 6 bases, J lost 4 bases, and 17 bases lay in between. This CDR3 has 15 residues. Germline assignment: CDR1 MNHEY and CDR2 SVGAGI. The CDR3 DNA is TGTGCCAGCAGCCCCCTAGTCGCTTCATCAGATACGCAGTATTTT. Amino acids: CASSPLVASSDTQYF.

This clone was counted only a few times. The genes are TRBV6-1 and TRBJ1-5, with 7 nucleotides matching TRBD1. CDR1 and CDR2 from the germline V gene are MNHNS and SASEGT. Unmatched junction bases numbered 8, after V lost 4 bases and J lost 2 bases. CDR3 size: 16 residues. The CDR3: CASSAMGRGGNQPQHF. The CDR3 region has the DNA TGTGCCAGCAGTGCGATGGGCAGGGGGGGCAATCAGCCCCAGCATTTT.

The chain has TRBV5-1 and TRBJ2-6, with D perhaps TRBD1 or TRBD2 (5 bases each). Germline lookup yields CDR1 SGHRS and CDR2 YFSETQ. The length of the CDR3 is 17 residues. The V gene lost 0 bases and the J gene lost 0 bases, with 10 bases spanning the gap. This CDR3 is CASSLAGSSSGANVLTF. As DNA, the CDR3 is TGCGCCAGCAGCTTGGCAGGGAGTAGCTCTGGGGCCAACGTCCTGACTTTC.

The genes are TRBV28 and TRBJ1-6; D gene unclear. The V and J ends lost 3 bases and 6 bases respectively, with 6 bases between them. This CDR3 contains 13 residues. Per germline, CDR1 MDHEN and CDR2 SYDVKM. The CDR3 nucleotides are TGTGCCAGCAGTTTCAGGATTAATTCACCCCTCCACTTT. It codes for CASSFRINSPLHF. The whole variable domain, filled in from reference TRBV28 and TRBJ1-6, reads DVKVTQSSRYLVKRTGEKVFLECVQDMDHENMFWYRQDPGLGLRLIYFSYDVKMKEKGDIPEGYSVSREKKERFSLILESASTNQTSMYLCASSFRINSPLHFGNGTRLTVT.

This rearrangement joins TRBV9 to TRBJ2-6; 7 positions agree with TRBD1. The CDR3 totals 17 residues. The V segment lost 3 bases and the J segment 2 bases; nucleotides outside the gene matches: 8. The germline CDR1 and CDR2 sequences are SGDLS and YYNGEE. The CDR3 region has the DNA TGTGCCAGCAGCGCCTCCTCGACAGGGACTGGGGCCAACGTCCTGACTTTC. Translating it yields CASSASSTGTGANVLTF.

V gene TRBV11-3 combines with J gene TRBJ2-7, with TRBD1 identical over 10 bases. The CDR3 loop spans 16 amino acids. CDR1 is SGHNT and CDR2 is YENEEA in the germline V gene. The J segment lost 3 bases and the V segment lost 0 bases, leaving 5 bases of the junction unmatched. The CDR3 bases are TGTGCCAGCAGCTTAGAACGGGGACAGGGGAACTACGAGCAGTACTTC. Encoded protein: CASSLERGQGNYEQYF.

This rearrangement joins TRBV9 to TRBJ2-1; 8 nucleotides match TRBD1. Germline-derived CDR1 and CDR2 are SGDLS and YYNGEE. The ends lost 3 bases at V and 6 bases at J; junction bases unmatched: 14. CDR3 length: 17 residues. CDR3 amino acids: CASSADPQGGLRNEQFF. The CDR3, as DNA: TGTGCCAGCAGCGCAGACCCACAGGGGGGCCTCCGCAATGAGCAGTTCTTC.

This clone was seen only a few times. The CDR3 DNA reads as TGTGCCAGCAGCTGGACAGAAAGGTCACAGCCCCAGCATTTT. Translated: CASSWTERSQPQHF. This chain joins TRBV7-2 and TRBJ1-5; TRBD1 might be the D (6 bases). The germline V gene encodes CDR1 SGHTA and CDR2 FQGNSA. The CDR3 covers 14 residues. The V end lost 4 bases, the J end lost 7 bases, and 14 bases lay between the germline ends.